Listed below are T cell receptor beta chains from one sample, sequenced in a study of blood T cells in healthy people across ages. TCRdb analysed the 5' RACE reads with MiXCR anew, one entry per CDR3 protein. The sample has over 300,000 distinct CDR3 sequences, about 55% seen once. The sample consisted of blood. These receptors originate from a man between 60 and 75 years old in good health. The CDR3 runs from the conserved cysteine through the conserved F or W.

>TRBV20-1|13
CSAKPGQGEKLFF
>TRBV7-2|18
CASNPLRDRGWSKNIQYF
>TRBV20-1|17
CSARGSDRPSVPHGYTF
>TRBV6-2/TRBV6-3|15
CASSPLAGEIYEQYF
>TRBV27|16
CASSFVSGRAFNEQFF
>TRBV14|14
CASSQGLAGNELFF
>TRBV7-2|12
CASSGGLGEQYF
>TRBV12-5|15
CASGRSSENTDTQYF
>TRBV28|14
CASSDGTNDYGYTF
>TRBV29-1|13
CSVSLTGTGELFF
>TRBV6-2/TRBV6-3|13
CATASRPRSEAFF
>TRBV28|22
CASTRRDFRETGWKPGANVLTF
>TRBV7-2|13
CASSVPGLTRTYF
>TRBV6-2/TRBV6-3|15
CASSYPGLGSYEQYF
>TRBV10-3|13
CAISGDRNYEQYF
>TRBV6-2/TRBV6-3|17
CASSYSMWERAKNIQYF
>TRBV6-5|14
CASSHQLGNYGYTF
>TRBV6-5|14
CASSYSTGNYGYTF
>TRBV20-1|14
CSAGLAGPTDTQYF
>TRBV10-3|13
CATLAGATYEQYF
>TRBV7-2|11
CALDRVHGYTF
>TRBV27|18
CASRRAGAVPSSYNEQFF
>TRBV6-2/TRBV6-3|17
CASSLTSGSLQSETQYF
>TRBV12-3/TRBV12-4|15
CASSVDRASWETQYF
>TRBV20-1|15
CSARLTSGETDTQYF
>TRBV9|13
CASGDRGGYGYTF
>TRBV7-2|13
CASTGNPGNTQYF
>TRBV7-9|12
CASSVENTEAFF
>TRBV29-1|16
CSVARLPSEGTDTQYF
>TRBV20-1|14
CSANPDRPNYGYTF
>TRBV3-1|16
CASSQEAGGRPETQYF
>TRBV20-1|13
CSTNLGRVDGYTF
>TRBV28|14
CASSRPLGQETQYF
>TRBV18|12
CASSDLYYEQYF
>TRBV12-3/TRBV12-4|16
CASSFGKTGSQDTQYF
>TRBV7-3|14
CASSAGQGATEQFF
>TRBV18|17
CASSPATPLIAKNIQYF
>TRBV5-1|15
CASSSQPDRGGEQYF
>TRBV3-1|19
CASSQGISGGPRLVETQFF
>TRBV10-3|18
CAISGGLWDVGYGNEQYF
>TRBV29-1|13
CSAGTVTNYGYTF
>TRBV20-1|15
CSAGQPTLPPDTQYF
>TRBV20-1|13
CSAREQGGYGYTF
>TRBV20-1|15
CSAIAGTGFNSPLHF
>TRBV20-1|15
CSARAQRGGRETQYF
>TRBV6-1|14
CASLGDRGSYEQYF
>TRBV12-3/TRBV12-4|15
CASSDFGLAGETQYF
>TRBV6-6|14
CASSRDRGFDGYTF
>TRBV4-1|17
CASSQDWPGRSYNEQFF
>TRBV27|15
CASSPAGVANYGYTF
>TRBV6-2/TRBV6-3|15
CASTSGGTGSYEQYF
>TRBV20-1|17
CSAAGSSERRSYNEQFF
>TRBV4-2|14
CASRASGRGDTQYF